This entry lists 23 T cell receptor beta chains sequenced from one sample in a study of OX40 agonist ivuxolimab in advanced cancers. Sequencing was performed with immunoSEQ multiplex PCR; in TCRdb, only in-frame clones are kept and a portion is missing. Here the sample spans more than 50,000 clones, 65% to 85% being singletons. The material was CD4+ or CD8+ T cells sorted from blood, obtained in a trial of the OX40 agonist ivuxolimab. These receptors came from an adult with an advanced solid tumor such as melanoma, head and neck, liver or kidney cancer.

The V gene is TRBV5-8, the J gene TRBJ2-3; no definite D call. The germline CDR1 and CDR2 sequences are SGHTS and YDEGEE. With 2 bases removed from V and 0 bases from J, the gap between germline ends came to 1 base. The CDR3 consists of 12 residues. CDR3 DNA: TGTGCCAGCAGCTTTAGCACAGATACGCAGTATTTT. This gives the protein CASSFSTDTQYF.

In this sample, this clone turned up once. CDR3 loop: CASSAGTLDNSPLHF. CDR3 sequence (DNA): TGTGCCAGTAGTGCCGGGACACTCGATAATTCACCCCTCCACTTT. The gene calls are TRBV19 and TRBJ1-6; tentatively, D is TRBD1 (6 bases). The CDR3 has 15 residues. The V and J ends lost 5 bases and 5 bases respectively, with 13 bases between them. Looked up from germline, CDR1 is LNHDA and CDR2 is SQIVND (reference sequence).

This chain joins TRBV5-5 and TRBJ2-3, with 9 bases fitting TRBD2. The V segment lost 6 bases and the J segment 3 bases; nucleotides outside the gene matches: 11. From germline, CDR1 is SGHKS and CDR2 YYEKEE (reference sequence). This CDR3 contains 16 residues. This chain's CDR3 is CASKNLRAGGTDTQYF. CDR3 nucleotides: TGTGCCAGCAAGAACCTACGAGCGGGAGGAACAGATACGCAGTATTTT.

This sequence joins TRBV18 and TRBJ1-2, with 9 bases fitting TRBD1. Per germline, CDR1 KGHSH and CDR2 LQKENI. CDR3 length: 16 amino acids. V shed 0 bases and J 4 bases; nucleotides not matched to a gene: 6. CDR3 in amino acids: CASSPPVTGGGYGYTF. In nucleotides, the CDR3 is TGTGCCAGCTCACCACCGGTAACAGGGGGCGGCTATGGCTACACCTTC.

CDR3 in amino acids: CASSYRTGVLEKLFF. The DNA for the CDR3 is TGTGCCAGCAGCTACCGGACAGGGGTGCTCGAAAAACTGTTTTTT. The rearrangement joins TRBV5-6 to TRBJ1-4; TRBD1 agrees at 9 bases. The CDR3 runs to 15 residues. CDR1 and CDR2 (germline): SGHDT, YYEEEE. Germline trimming cut 3 bases from V and 8 bases from J; bases unmatched to any gene: 8.

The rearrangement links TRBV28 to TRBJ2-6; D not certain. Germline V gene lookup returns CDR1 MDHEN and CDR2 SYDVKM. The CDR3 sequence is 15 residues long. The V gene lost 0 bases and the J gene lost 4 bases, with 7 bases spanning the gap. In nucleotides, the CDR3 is TGTGCCAGCAGTTTATGGTCCCCCGGGGCCAACGTCCTGACTTTC. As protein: CASSLWSPGANVLTF.

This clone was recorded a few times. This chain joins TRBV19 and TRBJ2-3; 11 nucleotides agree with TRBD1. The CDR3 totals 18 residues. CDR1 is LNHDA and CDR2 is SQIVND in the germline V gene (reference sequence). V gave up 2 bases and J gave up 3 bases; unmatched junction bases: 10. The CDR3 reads CASSIRGQGAGGTDTQYF. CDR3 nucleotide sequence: TGTGCCAGTAGTATACGCGGACAGGGGGCAGGAGGAACAGATACGCAGTATTTT.

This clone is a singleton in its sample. The chain's CDR3 is CASSPLRGTSGNEQFF. Written as DNA, the CDR3 is TGTGCCAGCTCACCCCTACGCGGGACTAGCGGCAATGAGCAGTTCTTC. The rearrangement uses TRBV18 and TRBJ2-1, with TRBD2 identical over 11 bases. Germline trimming cut 3 bases from V and 6 bases from J; bases unmatched to any gene: 7. Germline CDR1 KGHSH, CDR2 LQKENI. The CDR3 extends over 16 amino acids.

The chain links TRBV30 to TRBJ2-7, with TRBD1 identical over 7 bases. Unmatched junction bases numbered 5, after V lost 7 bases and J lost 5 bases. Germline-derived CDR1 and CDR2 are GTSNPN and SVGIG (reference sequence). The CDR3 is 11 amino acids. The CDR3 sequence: CASYRGHEQYF. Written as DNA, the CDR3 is TGTGCCTCTTACAGGGGACACGAGCAGTACTTC.

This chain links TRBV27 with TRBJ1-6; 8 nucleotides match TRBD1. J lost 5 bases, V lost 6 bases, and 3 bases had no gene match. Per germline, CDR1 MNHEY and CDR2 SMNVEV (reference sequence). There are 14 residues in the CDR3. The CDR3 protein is CASRRTGNNSPLHF. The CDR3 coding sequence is TGTGCCAGCAGAAGGACAGGGAATAATTCACCCCTCCACTTT.

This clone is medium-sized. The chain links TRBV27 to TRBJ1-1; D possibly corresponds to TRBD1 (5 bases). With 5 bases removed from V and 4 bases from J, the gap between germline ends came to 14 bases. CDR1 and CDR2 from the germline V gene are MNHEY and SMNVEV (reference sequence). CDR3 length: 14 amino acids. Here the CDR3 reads CASSLQTAVTEAFF. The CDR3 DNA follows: TGTGCCAGCAGTCTACAGACAGCCGTCACTGAAGCTTTCTTT.

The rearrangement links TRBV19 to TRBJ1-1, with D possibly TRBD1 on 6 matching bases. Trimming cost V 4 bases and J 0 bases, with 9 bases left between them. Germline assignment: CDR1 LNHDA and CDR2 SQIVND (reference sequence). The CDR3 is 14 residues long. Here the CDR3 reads CASSRGHLNTEAFF. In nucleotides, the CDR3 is TGTGCCAGTAGTAGGGGACACTTGAACACTGAAGCTTTCTTT.

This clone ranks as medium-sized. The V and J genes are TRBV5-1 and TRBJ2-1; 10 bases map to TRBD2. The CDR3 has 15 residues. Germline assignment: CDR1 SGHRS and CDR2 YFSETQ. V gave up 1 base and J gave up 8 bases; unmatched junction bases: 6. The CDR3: CASSLQLAGLHEQFF. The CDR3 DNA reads TGCGCCAGCAGCTTGCAACTAGCGGGACTCCATGAGCAGTTCTTC.

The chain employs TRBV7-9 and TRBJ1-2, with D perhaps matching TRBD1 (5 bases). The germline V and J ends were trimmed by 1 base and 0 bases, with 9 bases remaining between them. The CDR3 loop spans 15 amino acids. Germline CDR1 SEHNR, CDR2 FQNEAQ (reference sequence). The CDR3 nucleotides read TGTGCCAGCAGCTTAGGGGACGTCTCTAACTATGGCTACACCTTC. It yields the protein CASSLGDVSNYGYTF.

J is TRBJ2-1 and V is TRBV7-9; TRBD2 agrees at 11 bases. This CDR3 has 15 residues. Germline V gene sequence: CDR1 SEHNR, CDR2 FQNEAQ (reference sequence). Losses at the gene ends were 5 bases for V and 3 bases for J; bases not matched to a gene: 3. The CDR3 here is CASSKLAGDYNEQFF. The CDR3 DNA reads TGTGCCAGCAGCAAACTAGCGGGAGACTACAATGAGCAGTTCTTC.

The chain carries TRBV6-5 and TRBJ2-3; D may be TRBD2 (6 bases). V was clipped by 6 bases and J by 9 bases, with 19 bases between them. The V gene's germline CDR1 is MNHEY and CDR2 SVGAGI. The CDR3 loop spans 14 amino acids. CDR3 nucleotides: TGTGCCAGCAGGATTAGGCGGGACCTTGGGACGCAGTATTTT. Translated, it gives CASRIRRDLGTQYF.

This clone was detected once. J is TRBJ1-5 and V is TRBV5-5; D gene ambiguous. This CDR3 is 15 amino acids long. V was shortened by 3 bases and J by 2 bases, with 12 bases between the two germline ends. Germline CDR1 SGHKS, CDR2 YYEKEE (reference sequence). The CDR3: CASSWADHGNQPQHF. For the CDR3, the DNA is TGTGCCAGCAGCTGGGCAGACCATGGCAATCAGCCCCAGCATTTT.

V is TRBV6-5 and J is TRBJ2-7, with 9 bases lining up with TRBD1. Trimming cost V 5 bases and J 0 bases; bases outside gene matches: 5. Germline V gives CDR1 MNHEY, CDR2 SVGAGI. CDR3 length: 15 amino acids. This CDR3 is CASSQDRGNSYEQYF. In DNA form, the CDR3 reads TGTGCCAGCAGTCAGGACAGGGGAAACTCCTACGAGCAGTACTTC.

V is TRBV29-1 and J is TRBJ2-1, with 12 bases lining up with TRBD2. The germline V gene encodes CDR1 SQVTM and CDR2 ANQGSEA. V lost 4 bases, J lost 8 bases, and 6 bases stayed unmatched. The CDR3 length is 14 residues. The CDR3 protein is CSVVLAGGRDEQFF. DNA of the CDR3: TGCAGCGTTGTGCTAGCGGGAGGGCGGGATGAGCAGTTCTTC.

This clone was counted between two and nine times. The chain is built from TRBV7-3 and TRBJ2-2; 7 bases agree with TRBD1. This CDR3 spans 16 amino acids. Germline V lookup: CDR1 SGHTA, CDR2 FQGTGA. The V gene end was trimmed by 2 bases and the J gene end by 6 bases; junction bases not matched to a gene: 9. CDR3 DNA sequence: TGTGCCAGCAGCTTATCAGTAGGGGGCGAAGCCGGGGAGCTGTTTTTT. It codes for CASSLSVGGEAGELFF.

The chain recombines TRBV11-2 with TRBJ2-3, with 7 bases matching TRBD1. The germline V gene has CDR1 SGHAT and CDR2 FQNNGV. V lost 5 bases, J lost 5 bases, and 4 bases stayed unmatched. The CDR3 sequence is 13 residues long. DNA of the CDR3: TGTGCCAGCAGCCTCCCAGGGGGAGATACGCAGTATTTT. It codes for CASSLPGGDTQYF.

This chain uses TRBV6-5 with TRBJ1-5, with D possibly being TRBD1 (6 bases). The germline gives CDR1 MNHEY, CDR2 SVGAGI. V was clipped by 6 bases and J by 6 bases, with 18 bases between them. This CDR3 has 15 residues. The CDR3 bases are TGTGCCAGCAGAGAGACGGACAGTTACGGTCAGCCCCAGCATTTT. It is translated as CASRETDSYGQPQHF.

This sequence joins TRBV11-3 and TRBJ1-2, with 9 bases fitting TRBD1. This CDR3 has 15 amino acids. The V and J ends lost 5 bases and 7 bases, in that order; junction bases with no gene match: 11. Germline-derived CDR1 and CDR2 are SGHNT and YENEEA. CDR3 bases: TGTGCCAGCAGCGCCGGAGGGACAGGGAGGGCTGGCTACACCTTC. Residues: CASSAGGTGRAGYTF.